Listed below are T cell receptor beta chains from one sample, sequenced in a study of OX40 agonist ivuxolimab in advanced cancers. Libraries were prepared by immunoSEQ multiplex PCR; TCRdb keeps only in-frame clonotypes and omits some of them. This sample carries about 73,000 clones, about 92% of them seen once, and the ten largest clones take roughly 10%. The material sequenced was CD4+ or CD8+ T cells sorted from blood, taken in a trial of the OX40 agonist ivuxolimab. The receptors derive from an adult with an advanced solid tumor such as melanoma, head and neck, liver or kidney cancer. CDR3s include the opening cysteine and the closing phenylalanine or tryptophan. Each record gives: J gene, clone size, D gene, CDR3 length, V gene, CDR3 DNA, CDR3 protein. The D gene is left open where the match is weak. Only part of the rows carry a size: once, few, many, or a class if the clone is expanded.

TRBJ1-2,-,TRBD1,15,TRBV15,TGTGCCACCAGCGGACAGGGGTTAATTGGATATGGCTACACCTTC,CATSGQGLIGYGYTF
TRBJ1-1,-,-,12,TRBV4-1,TGCGCCAGCAGCCCACGCCCTCCTGAAGCTTTCTTT,CASSPRPPEAFF
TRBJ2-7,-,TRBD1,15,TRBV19,TGTGCCAGTAGTATAGGGGCAGGGGGAGCCTACGAGCAGTACTTC,CASSIGAGGAYEQYF
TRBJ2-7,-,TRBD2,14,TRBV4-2,TGTGCCAGCAGCCAAGGTGGGGGGGAGTACGAGCAGTACTTC,CASSQGGGEYEQYF
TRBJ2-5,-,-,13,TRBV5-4,TGTGCCAGCGGGTCGGGGTCTGGGGAGACCCAGTACTTC,CASGSGSGETQYF
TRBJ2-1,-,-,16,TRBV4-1,TGCGCCAGCAGCCAAGACTACCTGAGCTCCTACAATGAGCAGTTCTTC,CASSQDYLSSYNEQFF
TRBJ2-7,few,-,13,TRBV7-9,TGTGCCAGCAGCTTACCAGGCTCCTACGAGCAGTACTTC,CASSLPGSYEQYF
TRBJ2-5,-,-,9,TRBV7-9,TGTGCCAGCGGAGAGACCCAGTACTTC,CASGETQYF
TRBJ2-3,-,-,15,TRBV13,TGTGCCAGCAGCTTAGCTGGACTGGGGCCGGATACGCAGTATTTT,CASSLAGLGPDTQYF
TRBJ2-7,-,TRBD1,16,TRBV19,TGTGCCAGCAGTACCCCGCCCGGGACAGAAAGACCCAAGCAGTACTTC,CASSTPPGTERPKQYF
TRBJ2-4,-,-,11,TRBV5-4,TGTGCCAGCAGCTTGGAAAACATTCAGTACTTC,CASSLENIQYF
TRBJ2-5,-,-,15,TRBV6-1,TGTGCCAGCAGTGAAGGACCGGTGGGTCAAGAGACCCAGTACTTC,CASSEGPVGQETQYF
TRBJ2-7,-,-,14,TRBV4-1,TGCGCCAGCAGCCAACGACAGAGCTCCTACGAGCAGTACTTC,CASSQRQSSYEQYF
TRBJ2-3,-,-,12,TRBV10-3,TGTGCCATCAGTGAGATAACAGATACGCAGTATTTT,CAISEITDTQYF
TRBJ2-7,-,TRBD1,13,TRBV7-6,TGTGCCAGCAGCGCAGGGACAGCCTACGAGCAGTACTTC,CASSAGTAYEQYF
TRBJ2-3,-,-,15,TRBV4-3,TGCGCCAGCAGCCAAATTGACAGCCCGGGGGATACGCAGTATTTT,CASSQIDSPGDTQYF
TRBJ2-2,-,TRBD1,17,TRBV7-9,TGTGCCAGCAGCTTAGGCCCCGGGGACAGGGAAGGCGGGGAGCTGTTTTTT,CASSLGPGDREGGELFF
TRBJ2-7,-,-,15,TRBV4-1,TGCGCCAGCAGTATATCGGGGGGCCCCTCCTACGAGCAGTACTTC,CASSISGGPSYEQYF
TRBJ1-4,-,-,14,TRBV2,TGTGCCAGCACCGCAGGTGATGGGGTGGAAAAACTGTTTTTT,CASTAGDGVEKLFF
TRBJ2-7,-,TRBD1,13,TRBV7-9,TGTGCCAGCAGCCCGGGACAGTCCTACGAGCAGTACTTC,CASSPGQSYEQYF
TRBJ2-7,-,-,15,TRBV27,TGTGCCAGCAGTTTCACCGCGACACAACACTACGAGCAGTACTTC,CASSFTATQHYEQYF
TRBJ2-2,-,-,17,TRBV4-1,TGCGCCAGCAGCCAAGTTAGGGGGTCGGGAAACACCGGGGAGCTGTTTTTT,CASSQVRGSGNTGELFF
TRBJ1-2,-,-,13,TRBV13,TGTGCCAGCAGCTTAGGACTTAACTATGGCTACACCTTC,CASSLGLNYGYTF
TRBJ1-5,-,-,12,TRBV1,TGCACCAGCAACAGGGAGGTTCAGCCCCAGCATTTT,CTSNREVQPQHF
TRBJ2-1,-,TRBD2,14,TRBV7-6,TGTGCCAGCAGCTTGGCGGGGGGTGATTCTGAGCAGTTCTTC,CASSLAGGDSEQFF
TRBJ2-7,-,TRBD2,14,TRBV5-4,TGTGCCAGCAGTGCCTGGGCGGGGGACTACGAGCAGTACTTC,CASSAWAGDYEQYF
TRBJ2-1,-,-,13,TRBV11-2,TGTGCCAGCAGCTTGGGCAGTTACAATGAGCAGTTCTTC,CASSLGSYNEQFF
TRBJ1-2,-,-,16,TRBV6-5,TGTGCCAGCAGTTACTCGACGGGGGAATTGACTTATGGCTACACCTTC,CASSYSTGELTYGYTF
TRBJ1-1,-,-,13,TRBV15,TGTGCCACCAGCAGAGTAGAGAACACTGAAGCTTTCTTT,CATSRVENTEAFF
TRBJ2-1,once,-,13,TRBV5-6,TGTGCCAGCACTCCGACCCCGGGGAATGAGCAGTTCTTC,CASTPTPGNEQFF
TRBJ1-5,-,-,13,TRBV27,TGTGCCAGCAGTAACGGAGGCGGAGGGCCCCAGCATTTT,CASSNGGGGPQHF
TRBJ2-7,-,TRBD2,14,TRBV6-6,TGTGCCAGTCAGGGACTAGCGGGGGGTTACGAGCAGTACTTC,CASQGLAGGYEQYF